The 32 T cell receptor beta chains in this list originate from one sample, sequenced in a study of beta chain features in type 1 diabetes (dated by TCRdb to the late 2010s). Receptor libraries were prepared by the immunoSEQ multiplex PCR assay. The entire amount of isolated RNA was reverse transcribed using the High Capacity cDNA Reverse Transcription Kit, so the sequenced TCRB transcripts were expressed ones. TCRdb's version of the immuneACCESS table is confined to in-frame rearrangements and falls short of the full clone set. An unresolved V gene accounts for under half of the shortfall where checked; the remainder is of unknown origin. Recorded for this sample are under 800,000 clones; about a sixth of them occurred a single time. Clones ranked in the top ten supply around 0.1% of the sample. The specimen was naive CD4+ T cells from blood. Per the publication, the cell subset or site label means: true naive CD4+ T cells. The receptors stem from a man aged 18 to 29 in good health.

This clone was counted between two and nine times. The genes are TRBV30 and TRBJ2-5, with unresolved D. Germline CDR1 is GTSNPN and CDR2 is SVGIG (reference sequence). The V end was cut by 2 bases, the J end by 1 base, with 2 bases between. The CDR3 has 11 residues. CDR3 amino acids: CAWSPQETQYF. CDR3 nucleotides: TGTGCCTGGAGTCCCCAAGAGACCCAGTACTTC.

This clone was detected only a few times. This sequence joins TRBV14 and TRBJ2-1; 7 bases agree with TRBD2. The trim removed 6 bases at V and 8 bases at J, leaving 10 bases unmatched. From germline, CDR1 is SGHDN and CDR2 FVKESK. This CDR3 spans 14 amino acids. For the CDR3, the DNA is TGTGCCAGCAGACTCAGCGGGGCCGCCCATGAGCAGTTCTTC. Its protein is CASRLSGAAHEQFF.

The chain recombines TRBV12-5 with TRBJ1-2; D is ambiguous. Germline assignment: CDR1 LGHNT and CDR2 FRNRAP. The CDR3 runs to 11 residues. Trimming stripped 3 bases from V and 7 bases from J, with 6 bases between. The DNA of the CDR3 is TGTGCTAGTGGTTTCGGGTTTGGCTACACCTTC. It translates to CASGFGFGYTF.

CDR3 sequence: CAWSRVQGEGYGYTF. CDR3 nucleotides: TGTGCCTGGAGTCGGGTACAGGGGGAGGGCTATGGCTACACCTTC. The V call is TRBV30, the J call TRBJ1-2; 8 bases agree with TRBD1. The CDR3 covers 15 residues. Trimming cost V 2 bases and J 4 bases; bases outside gene matches: 9. Per the germline V gene, CDR1 is GTSNPN and CDR2 is SVGIG (reference sequence). Using reference TRBV30 and TRBJ1-2 for the parts outside the CDR3, the full variable domain is SQTIHQWPATLVQPVGSPLSLECTVEGTSNPNLYWYRQAAGRGLQLLFYSVGIGQISSEVPQNLSASRPQDRQFILSSKKLLLSDSGFYLCAWSRVQGEGYGYTFGSGTRLTVV.

Turning to this clone: Other DNA sequences from this sample encode an identical CDR3 as well. This chain uses TRBV9 with TRBJ1-4, with D possibly TRBD1 on 6 matching bases. This CDR3 spans 14 amino acids. CDR1 and CDR2 from the germline V gene are SGDLS and YYNGEE. The V and J ends lost 1 base and 6 bases respectively, with 10 bases between them. In nucleotides, the CDR3 is TGTGCCAGCAGCGTATCACAGGGTGATGAAAAACTGTTTTTT. Translated: CASSVSQGDEKLFF.

CDR3 amino acids: CASSFYGASNQPQHF. The CDR3 bases are TGTGCCAGCAGCTTTTACGGTGCGAGCAATCAGCCCCAGCATTTT. The chain has TRBV7-2 and TRBJ1-5; D is unresolved. Trimming left V 3 bases short and J 1 base short, with 10 bases between. The CDR3 is made up of 15 amino acids. Looked up from germline, CDR1 is SGHTA and CDR2 is FQGNSA. Looking up the rest from reference TRBV7-2 and TRBJ1-5 gives the full variable domain: GAGVSQSPSNKVTEKGKDVELRCDPISGHTALYWYRQSLGQGLEFLIYFQGNSAPDKSGLPSDRFSAERTGGSVSTLTIQRTQQEDSAVYLCASSFYGASNQPQHFGDGTRLSIL.

This clone was detected only a few times. V is TRBV25-1 and J is TRBJ2-7; 8 positions match TRBD1. The CDR3 sequence is 14 residues long. Per germline, CDR1 MGHDK and CDR2 SYGVNS. Germline trimming cut 5 bases from V and 3 bases from J; bases unmatched to any gene: 6. The CDR3 loop is CASSLTGVLYEQYF. The CDR3 DNA reads TGTGCCAGCAGTCTGACAGGGGTCCTCTACGAGCAGTACTTC.

The chain carries TRBV4-3 and TRBJ2-7, with no clear D. The germline gives CDR1 LGHNA, CDR2 YSLEER. Trimming shortened V by 1 base and J by 0 bases, and 7 bases separated the two germline ends. CDR3 length: 14 amino acids. CDR3 DNA: TGCGCCAGCAGCCAAGGGGCTGCCTCCTACGAGCAGTACTTC. Protein: CASSQGAASYEQYF.

V usage is TRBV6-1 and J usage is TRBJ1-1; D not resolved. Trimming removed 2 bases at V and 4 bases at J, with 11 bases between. This CDR3 region has 14 residues. CDR1 and CDR2 from the germline V gene are MNHNS and SASEGT. The CDR3 loop reads CASSESGRVTEAFF. For the CDR3, the DNA is TGTGCCAGCAGTGAATCCGGGCGGGTCACTGAAGCTTTCTTT.

The chain couples TRBV27 to TRBJ1-5; D may be TRBD1 (5 bases). This CDR3 region has 16 residues. Germline CDR1 is MNHEY and CDR2 is SMNVEV (reference sequence). The ends were cut back, 5 bases at V and 1 base at J, with 15 bases in the middle. DNA of the CDR3: TGTGCCAGCAGTCCTAGGACAACCGGGAGCAATCAGCCCCAGCATTTT. This encodes CASSPRTTGSNQPQHF.

The count of this clone is one. V and J are TRBV15 and TRBJ2-7; D may be TRBD1 (6 bases). Germline V gives CDR1 LNHNV, CDR2 YYDKDF (reference sequence). V lost 5 bases and J 5 bases, leaving 13 bases between the germline ends. CDR3 size: 13 residues. Here the CDR3 reads CATSGGRVNEQYF. The CDR3, as DNA: TGTGCCACCAGCGGGGGCAGGGTAAACGAGCAGTACTTC.

The CDR3 loop reads CASSPLRVQTGGRGETQYF. The DNA for the CDR3 is TGTGCCAGCAGCCCATTACGGGTACAGACAGGGGGCCGGGGAGAGACCCAGTACTTC. V usage is TRBV27 and J usage is TRBJ2-5, with 10 positions matching TRBD1. Germline V CDR1 and CDR2: MNHEY, SMNVEV (reference sequence). V trimming: 6 bases; J trimming: 4 bases; junction bases outside the gene matches: 20. This CDR3 region has 19 residues.

This clone occurred a few times. The chain has TRBV7-2 and TRBJ1-5; unclear D gene. CDR3 length: 13 amino acids. Trimming took 8 bases from V and 6 from J, leaving 14 bases between them. Germline loops: CDR1 SGHTA, CDR2 FQGNSA. For the CDR3, the DNA is TGTGCCAGCCGCCTTAGCGGTAGTCAGCCCCAGCATTTT. This translates into CASRLSGSQPQHF.

V gene TRBV14 combines with J gene TRBJ2-7; a weak D match, TRBD1 (6 bases). Germline CDR1 and CDR2: SGHDN and FVKESK. The CDR3 is made up of 13 amino acids. Trimming took off 6 bases at V and 1 base at J, with 10 bases between the two ends. CDR3 residues: CASRDSLSYEQYF. The CDR3 DNA is TGTGCCAGCAGGGACAGCCTATCCTACGAGCAGTACTTC.

This clone was found a few times. The V and J genes are TRBV6-5 and TRBJ1-1, with D possibly being TRBD1 (5 bases). V was shortened by 2 bases and J by 6 bases, with 13 bases between the two germline ends. Germline values: CDR1 MNHEY, CDR2 SVGAGI. The length of the CDR3 is 14 residues. Written as DNA, the CDR3 is TGTGCCAGCAGTTACGGGGGAGCGGACGCTGAAGCTTTCTTT. This encodes CASSYGGADAEAFF.

The chain uses TRBV5-1 and TRBJ2-1; perhaps D is TRBD1 or TRBD2 (5 bases each). The CDR3 is made up of 15 amino acids. Germline CDR1 is SGHRS and CDR2 is YFSETQ. The germline V and J ends were trimmed by 0 bases and 5 bases, with 12 bases remaining between them. The CDR3 nucleotides are TGCGCCAGCAGCTTGGACGGGGCCAACCACAATGAGCAGTTCTTC. Its protein product is CASSLDGANHNEQFF.

This clone was picked up a small number of times. This rearrangement joins TRBV10-3 to TRBJ1-6; TRBD1 might be the D (6 bases). CDR1 and CDR2 (germline): ENHRY, SYGVKD. Trimming pared 8 bases from V and 8 bases from J, leaving 13 bases between. The CDR3 covers 13 residues. The CDR3 DNA sequence: TGTGCCATCGCCAAGGGACATGATTCACCCCTCCACTTT. Its protein is CAIAKGHDSPLHF.

This clone was seen a handful of times. V is TRBV7-9 and J is TRBJ2-1; unclear D gene. CDR3 size: 11 residues. V was pared by 1 base and J by 15 bases, with 10 bases between. CDR1 SEHNR and CDR2 FQNEAQ come from the germline V gene (reference sequence). The CDR3 DNA is TGTGCCAGCAGCTTAGTGTCGGTTGGGTTCTTC. Amino acids: CASSLVSVGFF.

The gene calls are TRBV18 and TRBJ1-4; D is unresolved. The V end lost 3 bases, the J end lost 8 bases, and 16 bases lay between the germline ends. Germline V lookup: CDR1 KGHSH, CDR2 LQKENI. The CDR3 loop spans 15 amino acids. The CDR3 region is CASSPPTGPAEKLFF. CDR3 coding DNA: TGTGCCAGCTCACCCCCCACCGGCCCGGCGGAAAAACTGTTTTTT.

This clone was seen more than once but under ten times. V is TRBV2 and J is TRBJ2-7; 7 bases line up with TRBD2. The CDR3 covers 14 residues. Germline CDR1 SNHLY, CDR2 FYNNEI. V was pared by 7 bases and J by 5 bases, with 11 bases of the junction left unmatched. The CDR3 DNA reads TGTGCCAGCAAGAATAGGGAGGGCCCCGACGAGCAGTACTTC. Its translation: CASKNREGPDEQYF. The whole variable domain, filled in from reference TRBV2 and TRBJ2-7, reads EPEVTQTPSHQVTQMGQEVILRCVPISNHLYFYWYRQILGQKVEFLVSFYNNEISEKSEIFDDQFSVERPDGSNFTLKIRSTKLEDSAMYFCASKNREGPDEQYFGPGTRLTVT.

This clone was seen more than once but under ten times. The chain uses TRBV7-2 and TRBJ2-7; maybe TRBD1 (6 bases). The germline V gene has CDR1 SGHTA and CDR2 FQGNSA. The CDR3 loop spans 13 amino acids. V was clipped by 2 bases and J by 4 bases, with 9 bases between them. The DNA of the CDR3 is TGTGCCAGCAGCTTAAAACAGGGATACGAGCAGTACTTC. It translates to CASSLKQGYEQYF.

The gene calls are TRBV15 and TRBJ1-3, with D unresolved. With 1 base removed from V and 0 bases from J, the gap between germline ends came to 16 bases. CDR1 and CDR2 (germline): LNHNV, YYDKDF (reference sequence). The CDR3 length is 18 residues. DNA of the CDR3: TGTGCCACCAGCAGAGTATTGCGAACAGTCCGCTCTGGAAACACCATATATTTT. This encodes CATSRVLRTVRSGNTIYF.

The V gene is TRBV5-1, the J gene TRBJ2-7, with 8 bases matching TRBD1. The CDR3 sequence is 15 residues long. The germline V gene has CDR1 SGHRS and CDR2 YFSETQ. Losses at the gene ends were 4 bases for V and 5 bases for J; bases not matched to a gene: 11. Here the CDR3 DNA reads TGCGCCAGCAGCCCGGGGTGGACAGGGATCCACGAGCAGTACTTC. This gives the protein CASSPGWTGIHEQYF.

The chain is built from TRBV29-1 and TRBJ2-3; no clear D. There are 12 residues in the CDR3. In germline, CDR1 is SQVTM, CDR2 ANQGSEA. The V end lost 7 bases, the J end lost 2 bases, and 10 bases lay between the germline ends. CDR3 residues: CSARATTDTQYF. The CDR3 DNA is TGCAGCGCCCGGGCGACCACAGATACGCAGTATTTT.

V is TRBV6-1 and J is TRBJ2-3; D not resolved. V lost 3 bases and J lost 4, with 2 bases in between. The germline V gene has CDR1 MNHNS and CDR2 SASEGT. The CDR3 is 11 amino acids. This chain's CDR3 is CASSEADTQYF. The CDR3 region has the DNA TGTGCCAGCAGTGAGGCAGATACGCAGTATTTT.

This clone was counted a few times. This sequence joins TRBV6-1 and TRBJ2-7; TRBD1 matches 7 bases. CDR3 length: 15 residues. V shed 8 bases, J shed 0 bases, and the junction held 10 bases outside the gene matches. Germline V gives CDR1 MNHNS, CDR2 SASEGT. The CDR3 loop reads CASYPDRLGSYEQYF. The CDR3 nucleotides are TGTGCCAGCTATCCGGACAGGCTCGGCTCCTACGAGCAGTACTTC.

Comment on this clone: One junction end disagrees with the germline gene, perhaps due to a read error. Other DNA sequences in this sample translate to the same CDR3. The rearrangement joins TRBV7-7 to TRBJ1-3; TRBD1 matches 7 bases. Germline V gene data show CDR1 as SSHAT and CDR2 as FNYEAQ (reference sequence). The CDR3 is made up of 13 amino acids. The CDR3 DNA is TGTGCTAGCAGCTTGGACAGGGGAAACACCATATATTTT. Protein sequence: CASSLDRGNTIYF.

The chain recombines TRBV5-6 with TRBJ1-2, with 7 bases matching TRBD1. The germline gives CDR1 SGHDT, CDR2 YYEEEE. CDR3 length equals 13 residues. Unmatched junction bases numbered 4, after V lost 0 bases and J lost 8 bases. CDR3 sequence: CASSLAGGVGYTF. For the CDR3, the DNA is TGTGCCAGCAGCTTGGCAGGGGGAGTCGGCTACACCTTC.

This clone was counted a few times. This CDR3 reads CASSPQGLAGFSYNEQFF. The CDR3 DNA reads as TGTGCCAGCAGCCCCCAGGGCCTAGCGGGATTTTCCTACAATGAGCAGTTCTTC. This chain joins TRBV5-4 and TRBJ2-1; 9 positions match TRBD2. The V and J ends lost 4 bases and 1 base, in that order; junction bases with no gene match: 12. Germline V gene sequence: CDR1 SGHNT, CDR2 YYREEE (reference sequence). The CDR3 is 18 amino acids.

The rearrangement links TRBV18 to TRBJ2-7; D possibly corresponds to TRBD1 (6 bases). The CDR3 length is 15 residues. CDR1 is KGHSH and CDR2 is LQKENI in the germline V gene. The V end lost 3 bases, the J end lost 2 bases, and 14 bases lay between the germline ends. The chain's CDR3 is CASSPQTGTAYEQYF. The CDR3 nucleotides are TGTGCCAGCTCACCCCAGACAGGTACGGCCTACGAGCAGTACTTC.

This clone was seen only a few times. The chain has TRBV7-2 and TRBJ1-5, with TRBD1 matching over 8 bases. The V and J ends lost 1 base and 4 bases, in that order; junction bases with no gene match: 0. Germline V CDR1 and CDR2: SGHTA, FQGNSA. The CDR3 covers 14 residues. CDR3 region: CASSLGDRNQPQHF. For the CDR3, the DNA is TGTGCCAGCAGCTTAGGGGACAGGAATCAGCCCCAGCATTTT. The full variable domain, its missing parts supplied by reference TRBV7-2 and TRBJ1-5, is GAGVSQSPSNKVTEKGKDVELRCDPISGHTALYWYRQSLGQGLEFLIYFQGNSAPDKSGLPSDRFSAERTGGSVSTLTIQRTQQEDSAVYLCASSLGDRNQPQHFGDGTRLSIL.

This clone was recorded a few times. J is TRBJ2-7 and V is TRBV9, with D possibly being TRBD1 (6 bases). Germline CDR1 and CDR2: SGDLS and YYNGEE. Trimming removed 0 bases from V and 2 bases from J, with 15 bases in between. The CDR3 consists of 16 residues. The CDR3 nucleotides are TGTGCCAGCAGCGTAGAGGTTGCGACAGGAGCCTACGAGCAGTACTTC. This sequence encodes CASSVEVATGAYEQYF.